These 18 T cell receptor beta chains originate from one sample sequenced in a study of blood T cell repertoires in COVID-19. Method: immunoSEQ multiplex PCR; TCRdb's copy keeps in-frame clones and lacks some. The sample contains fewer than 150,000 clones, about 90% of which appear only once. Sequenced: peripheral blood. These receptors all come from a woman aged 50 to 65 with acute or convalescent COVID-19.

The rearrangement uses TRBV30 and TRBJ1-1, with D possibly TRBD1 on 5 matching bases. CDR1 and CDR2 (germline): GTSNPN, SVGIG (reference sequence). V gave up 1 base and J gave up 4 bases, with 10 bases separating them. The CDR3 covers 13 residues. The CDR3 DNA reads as TGTGCCTGGAGTGGCAGGGAAGTCACTGAAGCTTTCTTT. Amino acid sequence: CAWSGREVTEAFF.

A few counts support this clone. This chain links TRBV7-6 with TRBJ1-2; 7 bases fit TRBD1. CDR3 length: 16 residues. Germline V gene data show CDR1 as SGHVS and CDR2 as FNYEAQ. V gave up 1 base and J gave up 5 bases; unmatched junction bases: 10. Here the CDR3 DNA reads TGTGCCAGCAGCTTAGGAAGACAGGGACGGAATTATGGCTACACCTTC. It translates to CASSLGRQGRNYGYTF.

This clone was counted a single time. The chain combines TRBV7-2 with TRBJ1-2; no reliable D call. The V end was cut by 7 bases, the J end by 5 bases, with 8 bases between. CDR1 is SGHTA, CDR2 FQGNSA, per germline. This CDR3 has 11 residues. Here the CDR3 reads CASTLLYGYTF. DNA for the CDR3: TGTGCCAGCACCCTTCTATATGGCTACACCTTC.

The CDR3 nucleotides are TGTGCCAGCTCACCGGGACAGTGGACTAACTATGGCTACACCTTC. Its translation is CASSPGQWTNYGYTF. The V call is TRBV18, the J call TRBJ1-2, with 7 positions matching TRBD1. The trim removed 3 bases at V and 0 bases at J, leaving 4 bases unmatched. Germline V CDR1 and CDR2: KGHSH, LQKENI. This CDR3 has 15 amino acids.

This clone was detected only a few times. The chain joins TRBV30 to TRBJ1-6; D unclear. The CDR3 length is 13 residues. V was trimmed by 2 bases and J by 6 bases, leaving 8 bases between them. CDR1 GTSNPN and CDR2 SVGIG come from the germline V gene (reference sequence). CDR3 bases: TGTGCCTGGAGTCCCCACAGTAATTCACCCCTCCACTTT. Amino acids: CAWSPHSNSPLHF.

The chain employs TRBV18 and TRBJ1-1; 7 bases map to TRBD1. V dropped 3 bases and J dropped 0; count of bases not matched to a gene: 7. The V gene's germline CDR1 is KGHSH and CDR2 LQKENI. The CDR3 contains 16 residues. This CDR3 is CASSPQQGSMNTEAFF. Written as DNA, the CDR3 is TGTGCCAGCTCACCTCAACAGGGGAGCATGAACACTGAAGCTTTCTTT.

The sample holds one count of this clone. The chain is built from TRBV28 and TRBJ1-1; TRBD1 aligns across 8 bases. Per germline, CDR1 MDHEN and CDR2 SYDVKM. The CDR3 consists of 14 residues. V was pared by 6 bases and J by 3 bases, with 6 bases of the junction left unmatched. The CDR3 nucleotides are TGTGCCAGCAGAAACCTACAGGGGGACACTGAAGCTTTCTTT. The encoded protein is CASRNLQGDTEAFF.

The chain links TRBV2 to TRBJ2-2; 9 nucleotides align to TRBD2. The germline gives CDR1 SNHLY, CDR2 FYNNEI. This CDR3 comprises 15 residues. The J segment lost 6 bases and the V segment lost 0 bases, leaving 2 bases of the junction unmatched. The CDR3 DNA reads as TGTGCCAGCAGTGAAGCTAGCGGGGGTGCCGGGGAGCTGTTTTTT. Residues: CASSEASGGAGELFF.

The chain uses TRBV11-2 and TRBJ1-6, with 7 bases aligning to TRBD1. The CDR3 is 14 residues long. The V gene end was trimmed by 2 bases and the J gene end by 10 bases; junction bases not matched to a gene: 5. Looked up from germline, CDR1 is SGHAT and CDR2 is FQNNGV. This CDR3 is CASSLNRDRSPLHF. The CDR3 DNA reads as TGTGCCAGCAGCTTAAATAGGGACAGATCACCCCTCCACTTT.

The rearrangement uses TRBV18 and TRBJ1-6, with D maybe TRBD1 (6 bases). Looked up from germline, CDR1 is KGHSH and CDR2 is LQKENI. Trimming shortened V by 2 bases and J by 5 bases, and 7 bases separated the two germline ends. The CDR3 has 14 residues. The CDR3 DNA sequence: TGTGCCAGCTCACCAAACAGGGATAATTCACCCCTCCACTTT. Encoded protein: CASSPNRDNSPLHF.

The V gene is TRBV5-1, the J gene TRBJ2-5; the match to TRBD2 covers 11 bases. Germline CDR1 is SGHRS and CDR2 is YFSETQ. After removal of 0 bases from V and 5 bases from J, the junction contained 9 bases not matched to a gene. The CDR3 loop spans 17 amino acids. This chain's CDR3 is CASSLGLAGGGKETQYF. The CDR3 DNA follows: TGCGCCAGCAGCTTGGGGCTAGCGGGGGGCGGAAAGGAGACCCAGTACTTC.

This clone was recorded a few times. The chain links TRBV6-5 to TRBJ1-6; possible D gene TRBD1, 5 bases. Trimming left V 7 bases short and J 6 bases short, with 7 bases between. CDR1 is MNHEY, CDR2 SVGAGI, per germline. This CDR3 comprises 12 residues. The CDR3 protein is CASNRSNSPLHF. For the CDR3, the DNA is TGTGCCAGCAACAGGAGTAATTCACCCCTCCACTTT.

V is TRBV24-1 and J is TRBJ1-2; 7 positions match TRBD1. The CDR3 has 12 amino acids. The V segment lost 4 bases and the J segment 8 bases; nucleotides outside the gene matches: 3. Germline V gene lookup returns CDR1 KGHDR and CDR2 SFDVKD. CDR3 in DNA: TGTGCCACCAGTGACCACAGGGGAGGCTACACCTTC. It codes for CATSDHRGGYTF.

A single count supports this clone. CDR3 coding DNA: TGTGCCAGCAGTCCGGGACAGCGCCTTGAAGCTTTCTTT. Translating gives CASSPGQRLEAFF. V gene TRBV28 combines with J gene TRBJ1-1; 7 bases match TRBD1. The CDR3 extends over 13 amino acids. The trim removed 5 bases at V and 7 bases at J, leaving 7 bases unmatched. Germline CDR1 MDHEN, CDR2 SYDVKM.

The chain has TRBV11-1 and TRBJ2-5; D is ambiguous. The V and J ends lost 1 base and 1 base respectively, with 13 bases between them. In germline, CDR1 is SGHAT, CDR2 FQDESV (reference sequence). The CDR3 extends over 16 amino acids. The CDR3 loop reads CASSLGSLAIQETQYF. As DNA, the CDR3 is TGTGCCAGCAGCTTAGGAAGTTTGGCAATCCAAGAGACCCAGTACTTC.

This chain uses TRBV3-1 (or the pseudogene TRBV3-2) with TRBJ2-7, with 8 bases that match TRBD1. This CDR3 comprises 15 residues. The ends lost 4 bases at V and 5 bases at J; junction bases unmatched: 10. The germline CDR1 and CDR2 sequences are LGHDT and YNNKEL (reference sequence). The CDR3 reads CASSRKDREVNEQYF. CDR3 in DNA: TGTGCCAGCAGCCGAAAGGACAGGGAGGTCAACGAGCAGTACTTC.

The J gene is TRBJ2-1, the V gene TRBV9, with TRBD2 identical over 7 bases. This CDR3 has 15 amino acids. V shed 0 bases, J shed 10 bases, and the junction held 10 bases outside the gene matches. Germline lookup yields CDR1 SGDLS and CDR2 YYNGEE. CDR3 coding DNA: TGTGCCAGCAGCGTAGGCTCTAGCGGTCTTACCGAGCAGTTCTTC. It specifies CASSVGSSGLTEQFF.

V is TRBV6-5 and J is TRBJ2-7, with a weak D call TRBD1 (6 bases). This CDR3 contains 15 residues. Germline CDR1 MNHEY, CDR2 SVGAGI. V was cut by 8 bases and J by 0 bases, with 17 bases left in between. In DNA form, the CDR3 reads TGTGCCAGCCGACCGACAGGTTCAAGCTCCTACGAGCAGTACTTC. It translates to CASRPTGSSSYEQYF.